One T cell receptor (beta chain) is described in this entry. Antigen unknown. The CDR3 is made up of 17 amino acids. Germline-derived CDR1 and CDR2 are SGHTA and FQGNSA. Trimming removed 0 bases from V and 6 bases from J; junction bases left unmatched: 8. The PCR contained 60 Vbeta and 13 Jbeta primers. Original analysis: In a later analysis, the count reached 80 million or so unique TCR beta chains, with about 11 million shared. Using immunoSEQ multiplex PCR, the repertoire was profiled, and TCRdb retains in-frame clones only, with some absent. V, J and clone size were drawn from that table, and D and trimming were deduced from the DNA. The profile shows roughly 96,000 clones, around 79% of them singletons. Each donor was healthy, and each was a bone marrow donor. These data originate in a study of cytomegalovirus exposure and HLA in healthy donors. Study-level results: Analysis was carried out at a later point, and it linked a missense DCLRE1C variant to TCR beta V- and J-gene trimming. Beyond CMV serostatus, there was no information to go on about immune exposure.

The genes are TRBV7-2 and TRBJ2-3; 11 positions match TRBD2. Sequencing input: PBMCs. This receptor was obtained from a female donor in good health and CMV-seropositive. DNA of the CDR3: TGTGCCAGCAGCTTAGCGCGTAGCGGGGGGGCCCCGGATACGCAGTATTTT. Residues: CASSLARSGGAPDTQYF.